Listed below are T cell receptor beta chains from one sample, sequenced in a study of PD-1 blockade in classical Hodgkin lymphoma. The repertoire was sequenced with immunoSEQ multiplex PCR; TCRdb's copy has only in-frame clones and lacks some. The table has about 53,000 clones, more than 65% seen once. The sample in question was peripheral blood mononuclear cells (PBMCs), obtained at baseline. These receptors were taken from a human donor with classical Hodgkin lymphoma. Both conserved end residues are part of each CDR3. Each record gives: D gene, clone size, CDR3 length, J gene, V gene, CDR3 protein, CDR3 DNA. A D gene is named only where the DNA matches it firmly. Size tells how often a clone was seen (once, few, many) or the class of an expanded clone, and some rows leave it out.

>NA|NA|14|TRBJ2-3|TRBV9
CASSRDTPGDTQYF
TGTGCCAGCAGCCGAGACACCCCGGGCGATACGCAGTATTTT
>TRBD2|NA|15|TRBJ2-1|TRBV4-1
CASSGGTSVYNEQFF
TGCGCCAGCTCCGGGGGGACTAGCGTCTACAATGAGCAGTTCTTC
>NA|few|15|TRBJ1-2|TRBV29-1
CSVPVRELRNYGYTF
TGCAGCGTTCCCGTCAGGGAGCTCCGTAACTATGGCTACACCTTC
>TRBD1|NA|15|TRBJ2-2|TRBV19
CASTIGDRGHGELFF
TGTGCCAGTACCATAGGGGACAGGGGTCACGGGGAGCTGTTTTTT
>TRBD1|once|16|TRBJ2-3|TRBV7-2
CASNPNDRGGTDTQYF
TGTGCCAGCAACCCAAACGACAGGGGGGGCACAGATACGCAGTATTTT
>NA|NA|14|TRBJ2-1|TRBV7-3
CASSLTGVPQEQFF
TGTGCCAGCAGCTTAACGGGAGTCCCCCAGGAGCAGTTCTTC
>NA|NA|16|TRBJ2-1|TRBV15
CATSRGGHNSYNEQFF
TGTGCCACCAGCAGAGGGGGACACAACTCCTACAATGAGCAGTTCTTC
>NA|NA|15|TRBJ1-5|TRBV30
CAWSPGHHSNQPQHF
TGTGCCTGGAGTCCAGGACACCATAGCAATCAGCCCCAGCATTTT
>NA|NA|18|TRBJ1-2|TRBV4-1
CASSQDVGVNRGLYGYTF
TGCGCCAGCAGCCAAGACGTTGGGGTAAACCGGGGGCTATATGGCTACACCTTC
>NA|few|10|TRBJ2-7|TRBV2
CASRAYEQYF
TGTGCCAGCAGAGCCTACGAGCAGTACTTC
>TRBD1|NA|17|TRBJ1-5|TRBV12-5
CASGIDRAQNPNQPQHF
TGTGCTAGTGGTATCGACAGGGCCCAGAACCCCAATCAGCCCCAGCATTTT
>NA|NA|12|TRBJ2-2|TRBV29-1
CSGHKNTGELFF
TGCAGCGGACACAAGAACACCGGGGAGCTGTTTTTT